Listed below are T cell receptor beta chains from one sample, sequenced in a study of cytomegalovirus exposure and HLA in healthy donors. TCRdb's table, derived via immunoSEQ multiplex PCR, lists solely in-frame clones and lacks some. Of roughly 150,000 clones listed, around 76% are singletons. The sequencing input was PBMCs. The receptors were gathered from a girl aged 5-17 years in good health and CMV-seropositive. Both conserved end residues are part of each CDR3. A D gene is named only where the DNA matches it firmly. Size tells how often a clone was seen (once, few, many) or the class of an expanded clone, and some rows leave it out.

clone_size | j_call | d_call | v_call | cdr3_aa | cdr3_nt
- | TRBJ2-1 | TRBD2 | TRBV2 | CASKAGGYNEQFF | TGTGCCAGCAAGGCGGGAGGTTACAATGAGCAGTTCTTC
- | TRBJ1-2 | TRBD1 | TRBV9 | CASSVGTGGVYGYTF | TGTGCCAGCAGCGTAGGAACAGGGGGTGTCTATGGCTACACCTTC
- | TRBJ1-2 | - | TRBV5-4 | CASSPTANYGYTF | TGTGCCAGCAGCCCGACAGCGAACTATGGCTACACCTTC
- | TRBJ1-5 | TRBD1 | TRBV4-2 | CASSQGADRGNQPQHF | TGTGCCAGCAGCCAAGGGGCCGACAGGGGTAATCAGCCCCAGCATTTT
- | TRBJ2-5 | TRBD1 | TRBV5-1 | CASSLFGQVQETQYF | TGCGCCAGCAGCTTGTTCGGACAGGTCCAAGAGACCCAGTACTTC
- | TRBJ1-5 | - | TRBV6-5 | CASSLQAAVQPQHF | TGTGCCAGCAGTCTACAGGCGGCGGTTCAGCCCCAGCATTTT
once | TRBJ1-2 | TRBD1 | TRBV20-1 | CSARLKTGLAF | TGCAGTGCTAGGCTAAAGACAGGGCTCGCCTTC
- | TRBJ2-1 | - | TRBV2 | CASRFSDEQFF | TGTGCCAGCAGATTTAGCGATGAGCAGTTCTTC
few | TRBJ2-7 | TRBD1 | TRBV6-1 | CASSPGTESYEQYF | TGTGCCAGCAGTCCCGGGACAGAGTCCTACGAGCAGTACTTC
- | TRBJ1-1 | - | TRBV19 | CASSETGTPNTEAFF | TGTGCCAGTAGTGAAACCGGGACTCCGAACACTGAAGCTTTCTTT
- | TRBJ2-5 | - | TRBV18 | CASSPTLTAGETQYF | TGTGCCAGCTCACCAACGTTGACAGCTGGGGAGACCCAGTACTTC
- | TRBJ2-1 | - | TRBV20-1 | CSARHPGEQFF | TGCAGTGCTAGACATCCAGGGGAGCAGTTCTTC
- | TRBJ1-1 | - | TRBV11-3 | CASSLQGGDTEAFF | TGTGCCAGCAGCTTACAGGGTGGGGACACTGAAGCTTTCTTT
- | TRBJ2-7 | TRBD2 | TRBV29-1 | CSVERGPYEQYF | TGCAGCGTCGAGCGGGGGCCCTACGAGCAGTACTTC
- | TRBJ1-2 | TRBD1 | TRBV25-1 | CASSEPGTANYGYTF | TGTGCCAGCAGTGAACCCGGGACAGCGAACTATGGCTACACCTTC
few | TRBJ2-4 | - | TRBV5-4 | CASSLMTGKNIQYF | TGTGCCAGCAGCTTAATGACAGGCAAAAACATTCAGTACTTC
- | TRBJ1-2 | - | TRBV5-4 | CATAALNYGYTF | TGTGCTACAGCGGCCCTCAACTATGGCTACACCTTC
- | TRBJ1-1 | TRBD1 | TRBV30 | CAWSTRGPEAFF | TGTGCCTGGAGTACTAGGGGGCCTGAAGCTTTCTTT
- | TRBJ2-5 | - | TRBV18 | CASSPPGGETQYF | TGTGCCAGCTCACCACCAGGGGGAGAGACCCAGTACTTC
- | TRBJ2-1 | TRBD1 | TRBV4-3 | CASSRKTGNFGNEQFF | TGCGCCAGCAGCCGGAAGACAGGGAATTTTGGCAATGAGCAGTTCTTC
- | TRBJ2-7 | - | TRBV20-1 | CSASGGYEQYF | TGCAGTGCTAGTGGAGGCTACGAGCAGTACTTC
- | TRBJ2-1 | - | TRBV5-1 | CASSLAGRGEYNEQFF | TGCGCCAGCAGCTTGGCCGGCAGGGGTGAATACAATGAGCAGTTCTTC
few | TRBJ1-1 | - | TRBV20-1 | CSAINTEAFF | TGCAGTGCCATTAACACTGAAGCTTTCTTT
- | TRBJ2-4 | - | TRBV29-1 | CSALLQRENIQYF | TGCAGCGCGCTACTTCAGAGGGAAAACATTCAGTACTTC
- | TRBJ1-1 | - | TRBV5-1 | CASSLGAEVGAFF | TGCGCCAGCAGCTTGGGGGCGGAGGTCGGAGCTTTCTTT
- | TRBJ1-2 | TRBD1 | TRBV27 | CASRRFQDRGFYGYTF | TGTGCCAGCAGGCGTTTTCAGGACAGGGGTTTCTATGGCTACACCTTC
- | TRBJ2-1 | TRBD2 | TRBV5-6 | CASSLQAGWRNEQFF | TGTGCCAGCAGCTTGCAAGCGGGGTGGCGCAATGAGCAGTTCTTC
- | TRBJ2-5 | TRBD2 | TRBV28 | CASSFPTSGSGETQYF | TGTGCCAGCAGTTTCCCGACTAGCGGGAGCGGAGAGACCCAGTACTTC
- | TRBJ2-2 | TRBD1 | TRBV6-1 | CASKWTGEFGELFF | TGTGCCAGCAAATGGACAGGGGAGTTCGGGGAGCTGTTTTTT
few | TRBJ1-1 | - | TRBV5-6 | CASSLSSGTEAFF | TGTGCCAGCAGCTTGTCGTCGGGCACTGAAGCTTTCTTT
- | TRBJ2-1 | - | TRBV5-1 | CASSPPGDEQFF | TGCGCCAGCAGCCCTCCAGGGGATGAGCAGTTCTTC
once | TRBJ2-1 | - | TRBV11-2 | CASSFEASYNEQFF | TGTGCCAGCAGCTTTGAGGCATCCTACAATGAGCAGTTCTTC
- | TRBJ1-5 | - | TRBV6-1 | CASSESGGPGWQPQHF | TGTGCCAGCAGTGAATCGGGAGGCCCGGGGTGGCAGCCCCAGCATTTT
- | TRBJ2-7 | TRBD1 | TRBV18 | CASSLGTGGENEQYF | TGTGCCAGCTCACTCGGGACAGGGGGGGAAAACGAGCAGTACTTC
few | TRBJ2-7 | TRBD1 | TRBV30 | CAWSVIGGTYEQYF | TGTGCCTGGAGTGTAATAGGGGGCACCTACGAGCAGTACTTC
- | TRBJ2-1 | - | TRBV11-3 | CASSLDGGAPYNEQFF | TGTGCCAGCAGCTTAGACGGCGGGGCTCCCTACAATGAGCAGTTCTTC
few | TRBJ2-1 | TRBD2 | TRBV4-2 | CASSPYSSGNSYNEQFF | TGTGCCAGCAGCCCCTACTCTAGCGGGAACTCCTACAATGAGCAGTTCTTC
few | TRBJ2-2 | - | TRBV4-2 | CASNMLRSEVTGELFF | TGTGCCAGCAATATGTTGAGAAGTGAGGTCACCGGGGAGCTGTTTTTT
once | TRBJ1-2 | - | TRBV9 | CASSVLRGTYYGYTF | TGTGCCAGCAGCGTACTACGAGGTACATACTATGGCTACACCTTC
- | TRBJ1-1 | TRBD1 | TRBV5-8 | CASRRQGAENTEAFF | TGTGCCAGCAGGCGACAGGGGGCGGAGAACACTGAAGCTTTCTTT
- | TRBJ2-7 | TRBD2 | TRBV28 | CASMAGGRPANEQYF | TGTGCCAGCATGGCGGGGGGCCGGCCTGCCAACGAGCAGTACTTC
- | TRBJ2-5 | TRBD2 | TRBV14 | CASSQDSRRGGETRYF | TGTGCCAGCAGCCAAGATAGTCGCCGGGGGGGAGAGACCCGGTACTTC
once | TRBJ2-5 | - | TRBV5-6 | CASSLARSETQYF | TGTGCCAGCAGCTTGGCTCGGTCAGAGACCCAGTACTTC
few | TRBJ2-6 | - | TRBV25-1 | CASSQGARTLSGANVLTF | TGTGCCAGCAGTCAAGGGGCCAGGACCCTCTCTGGGGCCAACGTCCTGACTTTC
few | TRBJ1-1 | - | TRBV2 | CASSEQALNTEAFF | TGTGCCAGCAGTGAACAGGCTCTGAACACTGAAGCTTTCTTT